The clone carrying this T cell receptor beta chain was detected ten times or more. Antigen: not known. Libraries of TCR beta came from quantitative 5'-RACE with molecular barcodes. TCRdb recomputed calls from the 5' RACE reads with MiXCR, one row per CDR3 protein. This table holds 200,000 to 250,000 distinct CDR3 sequences, roughly 10% found once. V dropped 4 bases and J dropped 3 bases, with 4 bases sitting between them. This CDR3 region has 11 residues. The source of the sample is a study of CD8 T cells in ankylosing spondylitis. Findings and limits, study-wide: Earlier reports found some motif variants in synovial fluid and blood in reactive arthritis. Apparently characteristic of ankylosing spondylitis blood was a TCR beta motif (eight highly homologous variants). Disease-associated clones were reportedly significantly overrepresented in matched ankylosing spondylitis synovial fluid.

The sequenced sample consisted of blood, either unsorted or a sorted T cell fraction (not recorded which). J is TRBJ2-7 and V is TRBV12-3 or TRBV12-4; D is ambiguous. The receptor's source is a male donor with ankylosing spondylitis or in good health (not recorded which). CDR3 sequence reads: CASSYYYEQYF. Here the CDR3 DNA reads TGTGCCAGCAGTTATTACTACGAGCAGTACTTC.